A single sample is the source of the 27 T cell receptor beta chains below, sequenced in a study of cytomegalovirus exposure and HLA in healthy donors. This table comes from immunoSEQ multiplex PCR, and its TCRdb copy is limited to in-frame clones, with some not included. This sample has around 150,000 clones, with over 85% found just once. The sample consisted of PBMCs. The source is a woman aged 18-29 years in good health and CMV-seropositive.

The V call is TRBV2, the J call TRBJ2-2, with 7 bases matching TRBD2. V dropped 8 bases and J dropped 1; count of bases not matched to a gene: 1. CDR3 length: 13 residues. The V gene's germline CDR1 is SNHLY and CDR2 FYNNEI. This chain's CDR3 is CASQRENTGELFF. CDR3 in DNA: TGTGCCAGCCAGCGGGAGAACACCGGGGAGCTGTTTTTT.

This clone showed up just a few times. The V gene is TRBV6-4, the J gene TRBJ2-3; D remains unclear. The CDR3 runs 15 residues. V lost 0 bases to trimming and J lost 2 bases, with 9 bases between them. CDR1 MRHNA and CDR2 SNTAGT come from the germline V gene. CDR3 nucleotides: TGTGCCAGCAGTGACTCAAGACTCCACACAGATACGCAGTATTTT. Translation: CASSDSRLHTDTQYF.

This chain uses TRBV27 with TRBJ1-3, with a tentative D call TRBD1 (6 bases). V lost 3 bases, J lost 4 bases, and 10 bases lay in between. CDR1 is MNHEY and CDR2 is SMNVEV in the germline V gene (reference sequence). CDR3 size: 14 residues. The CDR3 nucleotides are TGTGCCAGCAGTTTTCAGGGGAAAGGAAACACCATATATTTT. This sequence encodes CASSFQGKGNTIYF.

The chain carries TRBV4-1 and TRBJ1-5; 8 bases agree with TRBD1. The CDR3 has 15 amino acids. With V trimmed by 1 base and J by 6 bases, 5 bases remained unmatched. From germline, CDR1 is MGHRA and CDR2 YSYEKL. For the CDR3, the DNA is TGCGCCAGCAGCCAAGGGCAGGGGGCTTCTCAGCCCCAGCATTTT. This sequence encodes CASSQGQGASQPQHF.

The CDR3 DNA is TGTGCCAGCAGCAGACAGGAACAGCCCCAGCATTTT. This sequence encodes CASSRQEQPQHF. V usage is TRBV21-1 and J usage is TRBJ1-5; the D call TRBD1 from the table was never checked on the DNA. TRBV21-1 is designated a pseudogene. CDR3 length equals 12 residues.

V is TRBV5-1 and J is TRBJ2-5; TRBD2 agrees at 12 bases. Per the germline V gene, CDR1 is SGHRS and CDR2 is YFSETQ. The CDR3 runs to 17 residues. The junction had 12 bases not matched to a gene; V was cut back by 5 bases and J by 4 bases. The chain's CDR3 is CASRIGLAGRSRETQYF. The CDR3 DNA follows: TGCGCCAGCAGGATCGGACTAGCGGGAAGATCCCGAGAGACCCAGTACTTC.

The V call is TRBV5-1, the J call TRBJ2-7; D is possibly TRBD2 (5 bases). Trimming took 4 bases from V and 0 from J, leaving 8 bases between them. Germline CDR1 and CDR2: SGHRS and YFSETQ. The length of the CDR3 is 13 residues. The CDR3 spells CASSGLSSYEQYF. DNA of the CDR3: TGCGCCAGCAGCGGACTGAGCTCCTACGAGCAGTACTTC.

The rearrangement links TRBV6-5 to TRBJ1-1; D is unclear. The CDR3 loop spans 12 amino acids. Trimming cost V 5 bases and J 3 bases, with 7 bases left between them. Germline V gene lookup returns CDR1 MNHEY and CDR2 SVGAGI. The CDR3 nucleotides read TGTGCCAGCAGTAACACGTACACTGAAGCTTTCTTT. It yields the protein CASSNTYTEAFF.

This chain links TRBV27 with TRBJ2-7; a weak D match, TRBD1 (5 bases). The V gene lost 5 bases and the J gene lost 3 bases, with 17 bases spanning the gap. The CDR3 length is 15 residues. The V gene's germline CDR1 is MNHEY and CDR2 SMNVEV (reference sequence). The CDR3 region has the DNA TGTGCCAGCAGTCCAACCTTTCAGGGTTTCTACGAGCAGTACTTC. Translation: CASSPTFQGFYEQYF.

CDR3 in amino acids: CASSRGQKKGEAFF. The DNA of the CDR3 is TGTGCCAGCAGCCGGGGACAGAAAAAAGGTGAAGCTTTCTTT. The chain employs TRBV2 and TRBJ1-1; 7 bases align to TRBD1. Germline trimming cut 6 bases from V and 7 bases from J; bases unmatched to any gene: 11. This CDR3 contains 14 residues. Looked up from germline, CDR1 is SNHLY and CDR2 is FYNNEI. Variable domain in full (rest from reference TRBV2 and TRBJ1-1): EPEVTQTPSHQVTQMGQEVILRCVPISNHLYFYWYRQILGQKVEFLVSFYNNEISEKSEIFDDQFSVERPDGSNFTLKIRSTKLEDSAMYFCASSRGQKKGEAFFGQGTRLTVV.

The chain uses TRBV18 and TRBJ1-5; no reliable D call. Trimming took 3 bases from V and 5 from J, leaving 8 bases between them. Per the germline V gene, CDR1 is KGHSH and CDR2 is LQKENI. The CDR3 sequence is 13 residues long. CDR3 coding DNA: TGTGCCAGCTCACCCGGCGGGGATCAGCCCCAGCATTTT. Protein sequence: CASSPGGDQPQHF. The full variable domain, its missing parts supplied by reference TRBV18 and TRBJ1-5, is NAGVMQNPRHLVRRRGQEARLRCSPMKGHSHVYWYRQLPEEGLKFMVYLQKENIIDESGMPKERFSAEFPKEGPSILRIQQVVRGDSAAYFCASSPGGDQPQHFGDGTRLSIL.

This CDR3 reads CSVRSGITIWDTQYF. Written as DNA, the CDR3 is TGCAGCGTACGCTCCGGGATAACGATTTGGGATACGCAGTATTTT. This rearrangement joins TRBV29-1 to TRBJ2-3; perhaps TRBD2 as D (5 bases). The ends were cut back, 6 bases at V and 6 bases at J, with 22 bases in the middle. Germline assignment: CDR1 SQVTM and CDR2 ANQGSEA. The CDR3 is 15 residues long.

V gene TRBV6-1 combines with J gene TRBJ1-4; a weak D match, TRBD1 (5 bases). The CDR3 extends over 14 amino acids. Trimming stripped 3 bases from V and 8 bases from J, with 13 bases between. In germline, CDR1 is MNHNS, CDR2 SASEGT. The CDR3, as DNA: TGTGCCAGCAGTGAGGTCAGGGCCGGGGAAAAACTGTTTTTT. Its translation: CASSEVRAGEKLFF.

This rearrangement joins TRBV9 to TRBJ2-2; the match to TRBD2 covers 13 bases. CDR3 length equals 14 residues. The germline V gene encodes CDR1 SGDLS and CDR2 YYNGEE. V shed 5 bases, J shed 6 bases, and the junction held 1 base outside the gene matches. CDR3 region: CASRGLAGAGELFF. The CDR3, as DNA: TGTGCCAGCAGAGGACTAGCGGGAGCCGGGGAGCTGTTTTTT.

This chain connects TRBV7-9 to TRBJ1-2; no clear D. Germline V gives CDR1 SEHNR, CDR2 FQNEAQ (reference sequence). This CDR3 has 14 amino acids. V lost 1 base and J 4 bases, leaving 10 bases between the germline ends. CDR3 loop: CASSLEAVPYGYTF. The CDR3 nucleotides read TGTGCCAGCAGCTTAGAGGCGGTACCCTATGGCTACACCTTC.

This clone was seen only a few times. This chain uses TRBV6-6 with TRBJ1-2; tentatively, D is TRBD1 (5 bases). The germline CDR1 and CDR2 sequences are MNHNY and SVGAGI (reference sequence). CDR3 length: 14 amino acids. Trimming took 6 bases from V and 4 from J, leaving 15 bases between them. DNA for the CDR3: TGTGCCAGCAGCCCGGGACTCCTGTCCTATGGCTACACCTTC. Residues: CASSPGLLSYGYTF.

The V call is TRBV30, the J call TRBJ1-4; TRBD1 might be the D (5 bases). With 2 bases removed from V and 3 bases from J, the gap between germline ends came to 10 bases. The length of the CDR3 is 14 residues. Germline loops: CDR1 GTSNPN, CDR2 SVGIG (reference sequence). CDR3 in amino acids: CAWSRGAANEKLFF. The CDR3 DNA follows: TGTGCCTGGAGTCGTGGGGCGGCTAATGAAAAACTGTTTTTT.

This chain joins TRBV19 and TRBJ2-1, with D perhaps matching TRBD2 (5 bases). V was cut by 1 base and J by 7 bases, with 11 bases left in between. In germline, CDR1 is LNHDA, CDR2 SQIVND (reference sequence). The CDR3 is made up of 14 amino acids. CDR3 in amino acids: CASSIGVVANEQFF. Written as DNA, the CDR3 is TGTGCCAGTAGTATAGGCGTGGTAGCGAATGAGCAGTTCTTC.

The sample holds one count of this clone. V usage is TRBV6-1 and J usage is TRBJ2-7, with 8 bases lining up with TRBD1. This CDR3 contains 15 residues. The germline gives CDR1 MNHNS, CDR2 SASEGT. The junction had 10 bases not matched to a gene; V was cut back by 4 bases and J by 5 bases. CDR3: CASSVQPGGGNEQYF. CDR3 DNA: TGTGCCAGCAGTGTCCAGCCAGGGGGCGGCAACGAGCAGTACTTC.

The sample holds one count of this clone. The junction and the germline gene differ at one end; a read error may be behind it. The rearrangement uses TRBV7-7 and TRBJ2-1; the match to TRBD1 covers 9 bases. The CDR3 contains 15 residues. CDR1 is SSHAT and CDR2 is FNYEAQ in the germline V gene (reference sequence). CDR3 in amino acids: CASSFGQGSYNEQFF. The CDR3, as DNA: TGTGCTAGCAGCTTCGGACAGGGGTCCTACAATGAGCAGTTCTTC.

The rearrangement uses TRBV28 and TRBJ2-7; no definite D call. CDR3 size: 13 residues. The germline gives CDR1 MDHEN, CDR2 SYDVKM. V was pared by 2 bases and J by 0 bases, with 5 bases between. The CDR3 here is CASSLDSSYEQYF. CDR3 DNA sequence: TGTGCCAGCAGTTTAGACTCCTCCTACGAGCAGTACTTC.

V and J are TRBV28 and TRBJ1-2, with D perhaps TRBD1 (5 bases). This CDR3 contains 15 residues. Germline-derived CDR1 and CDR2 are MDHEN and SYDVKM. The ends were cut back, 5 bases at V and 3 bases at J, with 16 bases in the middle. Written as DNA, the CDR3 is TGTGCCAGCAGTCCTCCGGACGGGGACTACTATGGCTACACCTTC. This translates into CASSPPDGDYYGYTF.

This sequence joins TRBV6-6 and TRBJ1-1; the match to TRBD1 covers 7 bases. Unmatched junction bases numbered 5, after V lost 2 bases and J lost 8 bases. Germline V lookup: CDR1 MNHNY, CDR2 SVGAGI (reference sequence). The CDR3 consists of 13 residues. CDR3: CASSYTKTGEAFF. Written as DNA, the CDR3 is TGTGCCAGCAGTTACACCAAGACAGGGGAAGCTTTCTTT.

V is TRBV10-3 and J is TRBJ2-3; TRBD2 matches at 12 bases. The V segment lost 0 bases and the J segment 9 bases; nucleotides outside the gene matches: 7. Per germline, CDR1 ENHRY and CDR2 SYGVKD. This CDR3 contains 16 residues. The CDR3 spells CAISESLAGGPETQYF. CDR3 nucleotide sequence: TGTGCCATCAGTGAGTCCCTAGCGGGAGGGCCTGAGACGCAGTATTTT.

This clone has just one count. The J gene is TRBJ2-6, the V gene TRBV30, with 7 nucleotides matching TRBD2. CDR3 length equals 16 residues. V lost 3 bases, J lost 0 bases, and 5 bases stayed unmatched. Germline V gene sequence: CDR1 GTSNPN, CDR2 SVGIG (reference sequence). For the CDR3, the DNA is TGTGCCTGGAGAAAGCGGGGCAGCTCTGGGGCCAACGTCCTGACTTTC. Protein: CAWRKRGSSGANVLTF.

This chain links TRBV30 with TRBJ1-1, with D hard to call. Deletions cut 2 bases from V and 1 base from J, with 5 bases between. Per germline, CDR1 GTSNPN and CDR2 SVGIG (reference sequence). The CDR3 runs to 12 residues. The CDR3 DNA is TGTGCCTGGAGTCCATCGAACACTGAAGCTTTCTTT. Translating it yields CAWSPSNTEAFF.

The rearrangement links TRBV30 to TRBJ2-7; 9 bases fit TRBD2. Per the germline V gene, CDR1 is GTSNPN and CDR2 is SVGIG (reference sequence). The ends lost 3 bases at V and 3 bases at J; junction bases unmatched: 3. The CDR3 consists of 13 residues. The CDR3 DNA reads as TGTGCCTGGAGACTAGCGGGCGACTACGAGCAGTACTTC. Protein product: CAWRLAGDYEQYF. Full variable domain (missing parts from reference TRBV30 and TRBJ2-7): SQTIHQWPATLVQPVGSPLSLECTVEGTSNPNLYWYRQAAGRGLQLLFYSVGIGQISSEVPQNLSASRPQDRQFILSSKKLLLSDSGFYLCAWRLAGDYEQYFGPGTRLTVT.